This T cell receptor (beta chain) was captured by sequencing in a study of T cell changes during pregnancy in multiple sclerosis. Here immunoSEQ multiplex PCR was the method, and the copy in TCRdb shows in-frame clones only, minus some. The table lists about 80,000 clones, over 85% of them singletons. V lost 0 bases and J 4 bases, leaving 4 bases between the germline ends. Germline-derived CDR1 and CDR2 are SGHDT and YYEEEE. The CDR3 runs to 13 residues. The sample consisted of CD4+ T cells from peripheral blood mononuclear cells, taken before pregnancy. The chain uses TRBV5-6 and TRBJ2-2; unclear D gene. This TCR was recovered from a female donor with multiple sclerosis, enrolled in a pregnancy study. CDR3: CASSLVITGELFF. The CDR3 DNA is TGTGCCAGCAGCTTGGTTATCACCGGGGAGCTGTTTTTT.